One sample yielded the 9 T cell receptor beta chains listed below, sequenced in a study of CXCR3-negative and CXCR3-positive naive CD8 T cells. The study, taken as a whole, reports: Relative to CXCR3-negative naive cells, CXCR3-positive naive cells had more hydrophobic TRB CDR3s.

No antigens are known for them. TRB cDNA was prepared as libraries by UMI-labeled 5' RACE. From the 5' RACE reads, TCRdb lists one entry per CDR3 protein and no DNA. Here the sample table reports about 51,000 distinct CDR3 sequences. The sequencing input was naive CXCR3+ CD8+ T cells from blood. The subset here: CD45RO-CCR7+CD27+CD95- naive CD8+ T cells expressing CXCR3 (TNR3+). These receptors were collected from a human donor in good health. Some clones in this sample may be carry-over from other donors' samples.

The chain combines TRBV28 with TRBJ1-5. The CDR3 is 15 amino acids. CDR1 and CDR2 (germline): MDHEN, SYDVKM. The CDR3 reads CASSTEGLGNQPQHF.

V and J are TRBV20-1 and TRBJ2-1; lacking DNA, the TRBD1 call made by TCRdb goes unchecked. Germline V gene sequence: CDR1 DFQATT, CDR2 SNEGSKA (reference sequence). The CDR3 spans 13 residues. The CDR3 protein is CSARGQADNEQFF.

The J gene is TRBJ1-2, the V gene TRBV25-1. The CDR3 contains 12 residues. The germline V gene has CDR1 MGHDK and CDR2 SYGVNS. CDR3 sequence: CASSGAPPGYTF.

V usage is TRBV19 and J usage is TRBJ2-7; the D call of TRBD1 rests on TCRdb alone, since no DNA is present to check it. CDR3 size: 13 residues. Germline assignment: CDR1 LNHDA and CDR2 SQIVND (reference sequence). CDR3 protein: CATKRRENYEQYF.

CDR3 region: CASGLFLSDTQYF. The chain has TRBV12-5 and TRBJ2-3. This CDR3 comprises 13 residues. Germline CDR1 and CDR2: LGHNT and FRNRAP.

The chain combines TRBV6-1 with TRBJ2-1; TCRdb's D call, TRBD1, is unchecked because there is no DNA. This CDR3 is 14 amino acids long. Germline V gene data show CDR1 as MNHNS and CDR2 as SASEGT. CDR3: CASKGWNSYNEQFF.

The V gene is TRBV28, the J gene TRBJ2-7; the D gene TCRdb calls, TRBD1, cannot be checked with no DNA. This CDR3 spans 14 amino acids. Germline loops: CDR1 MDHEN, CDR2 SYDVKM. CDR3 sequence: CASSPPRGSYEQYF.

The V and J genes are TRBV11-2 and TRBJ1-3; TCRdb reports TRBD1, a call that lacks DNA to check it against. This CDR3 comprises 14 residues. From germline, CDR1 is SGHAT and CDR2 FQNNGV. CDR3 protein: CASRPGTDGNTIYF.

The chain uses TRBV7-3 and TRBJ2-2; the TCRdb D gene call, TRBD2, has no DNA to confirm it. Germline V gives CDR1 SGHTA, CDR2 FQGTGA. This CDR3 has 13 amino acids. The CDR3 protein is CVSRTGGTGELFF.